This record covers a single T cell receptor beta chain. TCRdb keeps only in-frame clones here, not all; method: immunoSEQ multiplex PCR. The table has approximately 480,000 clones, 87% seen once; the top ten hold around 0.64%. This sample is part of a study of blood T cell repertoires in COVID-19. This CDR3 is 14 amino acids long. V dropped 1 base and J dropped 8 bases, with 12 bases sitting between them. Germline V gene sequence: CDR1 LGHDT, CDR2 YNNKEL (reference sequence). The TCR originated in a woman under 30 who had recovered from COVID-19. Material: PBMCs or T cells enriched from blood (not recorded which). The V and J genes are TRBV3-1 (or the pseudogene TRBV3-2) and TRBJ2-1; D is possibly TRBD1 (6 bases). In DNA form, the CDR3 reads TGTGCCAGCAGCCAAGGGGGGCCGGAGGATGAGCAGTTCTTC. Its protein product is CASSQGGPEDEQFF.